This T cell receptor (beta chain) was sequenced in a study of blood T cell repertoires in COVID-19 (TCRdb year 2020). Background for the entire study: Samples from collaborators originated in the United States, Italy and Spain and spanned both the acute and convalescent phases of COVID-19. The material from the prospective study consisted of cDNA or gDNA derived from T cells, B-cell-depleted T cells, or PBMCs. Deeply sampled blood TCRbeta repertoires from subjects exposed to, actively infected with, or recovered from COVID-19 were included in the dataset. The repertoires were made available in a free public database intended to serve as a resource for research on the immune response to SARS-CoV-2. The samples were drawn from the first 160 participants of the ongoing ImmuneRACE study and from 1,200 or so subjects provided by 6 global collaborators. The sample metadata nearly always contained a de-identified subject ID, COVID-19 status, age in years and sex. Where HLA class I and class II types were available, the types were taken from metadata supplied by the sample provider, not from assay-based typing. Study-wide findings and limitations: The amount of clinical and demographic metadata varied by source and participant and was provided uncurated.

Whole blood was collected in K2EDTA tubes by collaborating institutions according to the institutions' own protocols. Collaborator samples were shipped for TCRbeta analysis as frozen whole blood, isolated PBMCs, or DNA extracted from either sample type. The immunoSEQ Assay, a bias-controlled multiplex PCR, was used to amplify TCRbeta CDR3 regions from genomic DNA. As for the authors' bioinformatics: The number of nucleated cells in each sample was estimated by amplification of reference gene primers within the assay. To quantify the absolute abundance of each unique TCRbeta CDR3 rearrangement, sequence reads were collapsed and filtered. For each sample, productive Simpson clonality was calculated by taking the square root of Simpson's diversity index across productive rearrangements. Entries here come from immuneACCESS through TCRdb and include only in-frame sequences with V and J called. Some clones fail to appear in such tables; in the studies checked, an unresolved V gene covers under half of the shortfall, and the cause of the remainder is unknown. D and trimming were read from the DNA, whereas the V and J calls and clone size are those reported in that table. This sample is represented by over 15,000 clones; about 83% of them were singletons. 11% of the sample lies in the top ten.

With respect to this clone: No cognate antigen has been identified for it. One base away there is no much larger clone; base qualities are not given.

V loses 6 bases of germline sequence and J loses 0 bases, and the interval between the two ends is 5 bases. From the germline V gene, CDR1 is MGHDK and CDR2 is SYGVNS. Taken from cysteine to phenylalanine, the CDR3 has 13 residues. The sequence is cut down to CDR3 DNA, 39 bases in frame from base 1. This clonotype was sampled from a human donor in a cohort sampled during active COVID-19. Input material: peripheral blood. The chain joins TRBV25-1 to TRBJ2-2, with the D gene not confidently named. The bases read TGTGCCAGCAGACAATCGAACACCGGGGAGCTGTTTTTT. It is translated as CASRQSNTGELFF.